The clone carrying this T cell receptor (beta chain) showed up many times. Its specificity is not known. Time point of the sample: patch test 3, about 24 weeks after DPC sensitization. Treatment denoted: therapeutic diphenylcyclopropenone sensitization with weekly scalp DPC. Extraction of total RNA was performed on unfractionated whole blood. This entry is derived from a study of human T cells and chemical hapten exposure. Notes on the study in general: There was a positive correlation between PT1 expanded TCR counts and patch test score. There were significantly more large CDR3 similarity clusters among expanded TCRs than among controls. With regard to DPC sensitization, TCRs above 1 in 1000 frequency did not change.

The library attached unique molecular identifiers to individual cDNA molecules. In TCRdb, the RACE reads were re-called with MiXCR into one record per CDR3 protein. The data show 35,000 to 45,000 distinct CDR3 sequences, about an eighth seen once. The germline CDR1 and CDR2 sequences are DFQATT and SNEGSKA (reference sequence). The CDR3 is 14 amino acids. V was trimmed by 0 bases and J by 1 base, leaving 8 bases between them. Sequences were derived from whole blood, sampled in connection with sensitization to the hapten diphenylcyclopropenone (DPC). The rearrangement joins TRBV20-1 to TRBJ2-3; D is unclear. This receptor was identified in a woman in her thirties or forties with alopecia areata. Some clones in this sample may be carry-over from other donors' samples. The CDR3 sequence is CSAREAHGTDTQYF. The DNA for the CDR3 is TGCAGTGCTAGAGAGGCACACGGCACAGATACGCAGTATTTT.